This is a list of T cell receptor beta chains from one sample in a study of blood T cell repertoires in COVID-19. TCRdb's copy holds only in-frame clones and misses some; the assay was immunoSEQ multiplex PCR. Here the sample spans 350,000 to 550,000 clones, around 89% being singletons. Sequenced: peripheral blood. The receptors shown here come from a woman in her 30s with acute or convalescent COVID-19. The CDR3 runs from the conserved cysteine through the conserved F or W. D genes are given only for firm matches. The size of a clone is reported for some rows only, either as once, few or many, or as a class for expanded clones.

TRBJ2-5	.	.	TRBV11-2	14	CASRPPARGETQYF	TGTGCCAGCAGACCACCTGCTAGGGGGGAGACCCAGTACTTC
TRBJ1-5	.	.	TRBV2	16	CASSESGRSRNQPQHF	TGTGCCAGCAGTGAATCTGGCAGGTCCCGCAATCAGCCCCAGCATTTT
TRBJ1-6	.	.	TRBV2	12	CASSEYSQTLHF	TGTGCCAGCAGTGAATATTCACAGACCCTCCACTTT
TRBJ2-3	TRBD1	.	TRBV2	14	CASRDRGLGDTQYF	TGTGCCAGCAGGGACAGGGGGCTGGGAGATACGCAGTATTTT
TRBJ2-1	.	.	TRBV7-3	16	CASSSLGGVGSDEQFF	TGTGCCAGCAGCTCCCTCGGCGGGGTGGGATCCGATGAGCAGTTCTTC
TRBJ2-7	.	.	TRBV6-5	13	CASRKASSYEQYF	TGTGCCAGCAGGAAAGCGTCCTCCTACGAGCAGTACTTC
TRBJ1-3	.	.	TRBV3-1/TRBV3-2	14	CASSQAHRGNTIYF	TGTGCCAGCAGCCAAGCGCACAGGGGAAACACCATATATTTT
TRBJ1-5	.	.	TRBV5-6	13	CASSLGVGQPQHF	TGTGCCAGCAGCTTGGGTGTCGGTCAGCCCCAGCATTTT
TRBJ2-7	.	.	TRBV20-1	14	CSASDADGDYEQYF	TGCAGTGCTAGTGATGCCGACGGGGACTACGAGCAGTACTTC
TRBJ1-6	TRBD1	few	TRBV25-1	15	CASSPGQGFYSPLHF	TGTGCCAGCAGTCCAGGACAGGGCTTCTATTCACCCCTCCACTTT